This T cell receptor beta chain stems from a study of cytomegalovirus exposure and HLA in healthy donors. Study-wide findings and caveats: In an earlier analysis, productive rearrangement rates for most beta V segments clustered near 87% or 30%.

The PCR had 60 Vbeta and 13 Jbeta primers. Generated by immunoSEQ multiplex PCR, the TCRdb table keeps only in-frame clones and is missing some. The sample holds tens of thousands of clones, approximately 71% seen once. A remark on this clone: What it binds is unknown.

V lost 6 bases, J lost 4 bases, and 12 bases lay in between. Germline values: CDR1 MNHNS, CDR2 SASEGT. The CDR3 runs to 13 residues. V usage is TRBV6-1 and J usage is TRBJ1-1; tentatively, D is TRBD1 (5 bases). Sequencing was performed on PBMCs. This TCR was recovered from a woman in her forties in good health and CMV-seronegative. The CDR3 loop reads CASREGLGTEAFF. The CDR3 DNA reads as TGTGCCAGCAGGGAGGGGCTAGGCACTGAAGCTTTCTTT.